This T cell receptor (beta chain) is drawn from a study of cytomegalovirus exposure and HLA in healthy donors. PCR primers comprised 60 Vbeta and 13 Jbeta primers. Here immunoSEQ multiplex PCR was the method, and the copy in TCRdb shows in-frame clones only, minus some. The top ten clones hold under 2% of a sample with about 200,000 clones, around 86% of them seen once. The source material was PBMCs. The receptor's source is a woman under 30 in good health and CMV-seronegative.

The CDR3, as DNA: TGTGCCAGCTCACCAAGGGCAGGGGGTTCGAACACTGAAGCTTTCTTT. Translating it yields CASSPRAGGSNTEAFF. The chain couples TRBV18 to TRBJ1-1, with 7 bases that match TRBD1. Germline V gives CDR1 KGHSH, CDR2 LQKENI. The CDR3 loop spans 16 amino acids. Losses at the gene ends were 2 bases for V and 1 base for J; bases not matched to a gene: 7.